This is a list of T cell receptor beta chains from one sample in a study of shared clonotypes between healthy human individuals. Sequencing was performed with immunoSEQ multiplex PCR; in TCRdb, only in-frame clones are kept and a portion is missing. The sample contains roughly 2 million clones, about 95% of which appear only once. What was sequenced was naive CD8+ T cells sorted from blood. Receptors originate from a man aged 18 to 29 in good health. CDR3s include the opening cysteine and the closing phenylalanine or tryptophan. Fields, in order: clone size, V gene, D gene, J gene, CDR3 protein, CDR3 DNA. The D gene is left open where the match is weak. Clone size is not always given. Where it is, it says once, few, many or a class for expanded clones.

>.|TRBV5-4|TRBD2|TRBJ2-1
CASRRTSGTYNEQFF
TGTGCCAGCAGACGGACTAGCGGAACCTACAATGAGCAGTTCTTC
>.|TRBV11-2|TRBD1|TRBJ2-1
CASSTVLGQGSYNEQFF
TGTGCCAGCAGCACGGTCCTGGGACAGGGCTCCTACAATGAGCAGTTCTTC
>.|TRBV27|.|TRBJ2-1
CATKTGKSSNEQFF
TGTGCCACCAAAACAGGGAAAAGTTCCAATGAGCAGTTCTTC
>.|TRBV6-5|.|TRBJ1-2
CASSPRPPYGYTF
TGTGCCAGCAGCCCCCGGCCCCCCTATGGCTACACCTTC
>once|TRBV21-1|.|TRBJ1-6
CASSKERQGRSIPYNSPLHF
TGTGCCAGCAGCAAAGAGAGACAAGGGAGGAGTATCCCCTATAATTCACCCCTCCACTTT
>.|TRBV19|.|TRBJ1-1
CASSIVDEAFF
TGTGCCAGTAGTATAGTGGATGAAGCTTTCTTT
>.|TRBV29-1|.|TRBJ2-3
CSVEERVGTDTQYF
TGCAGCGTTGAGGAGCGGGTGGGCACAGATACGCAGTATTTT
>.|TRBV10-2|TRBD1|TRBJ1-4
CASSEPTGAPNEKLFF
TGCGCCAGCAGTGAGCCAACAGGGGCTCCTAATGAAAAACTGTTTTTT
>.|TRBV9|.|TRBJ1-1
CASSEPLGFPGNTEAFF
TGTGCCAGCAGCGAGCCTCTGGGATTCCCCGGGAACACTGAAGCTTTCTTT
>.|TRBV6-1|TRBD1|TRBJ2-7
CASTVTGDLDEQYF
TGTGCCAGCACCGTCACAGGGGACCTCGACGAGCAGTACTTC
>.|TRBV4-1|.|TRBJ1-4
CASSQETATNEKLFF
TGCGCCAGCAGCCAAGAGACGGCAACTAATGAAAAACTGTTTTTT
>.|TRBV13|.|TRBJ2-7
CASSSTRSYEQYF
TGTGCCAGCAGCTCAACTAGAAGCTACGAGCAGTACTTC
>.|TRBV6-1|TRBD2|TRBJ2-7
CASSDHTSGAYEQYF
TGTGCCAGCAGTGATCATACTAGCGGGGCCTACGAGCAGTACTTC
>.|TRBV13|.|TRBJ2-7
CASSGDPLTPYEQYF
TGTGCCAGCAGCGGGGACCCCCTCACTCCTTACGAGCAGTACTTC
>few|TRBV19|TRBD2|TRBJ2-1
CASSPSGGASWQFF
TGTGCCAGTAGCCCTAGCGGGGGGGCGAGTTGGCAGTTCTTC
>.|TRBV7-9|.|TRBJ2-7
CASSSGLDPYEQYF
TGTGCCAGCAGTTCGGGACTGGATCCCTACGAGCAGTACTTC
>.|TRBV6-5|TRBD2|TRBJ2-1
CASSPRTSPAEQFF
TGTGCCAGCAGTCCTCGGACTAGTCCGGCTGAGCAGTTCTTC
>.|TRBV19|.|TRBJ2-5
CASSFGSQETQYF
TGTGCCAGTAGTTTCGGGTCCCAAGAGACCCAGTACTTC
>.|TRBV15|.|TRBJ2-5
CATPVPRGGETQYF
TGTGCCACCCCTGTACCGAGGGGCGGGGAGACCCAGTACTTC
>once|TRBV27|.|TRBJ2-7
CASSLGSAYEQYF
TGTGCCAGCAGTTTAGGGAGTGCCTACGAGCAGTACTTC
>.|TRBV14|.|TRBJ1-2
CASSQETYGYTF
TGTGCCAGCAGCCAAGAAACCTATGGCTACACCTTC
>.|TRBV11-2|.|TRBJ2-5
CASSLDPLALGETQYF
TGTGCCAGCAGCTTAGATCCCCTCGCCCTCGGGGAGACCCAGTACTTC
>.|TRBV4-2|TRBD2|TRBJ2-1
CASSRLADAEQFF
TGTGCCAGCAGCCGGCTAGCGGACGCTGAGCAGTTCTTC
>.|TRBV2|.|TRBJ1-2
CASSDLQGFYGYTF
TGTGCCAGCAGTGATCTGCAGGGCTTCTATGGCTACACCTTC
>.|TRBV2|TRBD1|TRBJ1-4
CASSGDRHHATNEKLFF
TGTGCCAGCAGCGGGGACAGACACCATGCAACTAATGAAAAACTGTTTTTT
>.|TRBV19|.|TRBJ2-5
CASSIDTGSQETQYF
TGTGCCAGTAGTATAGATACAGGCTCCCAAGAGACCCAGTACTTC
>.|TRBV27|.|TRBJ2-1
CASSFILPVGGEQFF
TGTGCCAGCAGTTTTATTCTGCCCGTAGGGGGTGAGCAGTTCTTC
>.|TRBV19|TRBD1|TRBJ1-1
CASSSRQGVVNTEAFF
TGTGCCAGTAGTAGTCGACAGGGGGTGGTGAACACTGAAGCTTTCTTT
>.|TRBV4-3|.|TRBJ2-7
CASSQAEGGTYEQYF
TGCGCCAGCAGCCAAGCCGAGGGGGGGACCTACGAGCAGTACTTC
>.|TRBV27|TRBD2|TRBJ2-5
CASRLAGGPETQYF
TGTGCCAGCAGACTAGCGGGGGGGCCGGAGACCCAGTACTTC
>once|TRBV9|TRBD2|TRBJ2-7
CASGETSGFSYEQYF
TGTGCTTCGGGGGAGACTAGCGGGTTTTCCTACGAGCAGTACTTC
>.|TRBV7-8|.|TRBJ1-2
CASSFLVDSNYGYTF
TGTGCCAGCAGCTTTCTCGTCGATTCTAACTATGGCTACACCTTC
>.|TRBV6-4|TRBD1|TRBJ1-2
CASKPGQGRKDGYTF
TGTGCCAGCAAACCGGGACAGGGTCGGAAAGATGGCTACACCTTC
>.|TRBV7-2|.|TRBJ1-4
CASSRGTEGTNEKLFF
TGTGCCAGCAGCCGGGGGACGGAGGGAACTAATGAAAAACTGTTTTTT
>.|TRBV9|TRBD1|TRBJ1-5
CASSPTGVDQPQHF
TGTGCCAGCAGCCCGACAGGGGTAGATCAGCCCCAGCATTTT
>.|TRBV11-2|.|TRBJ2-1
CASSLTDEQFF
TGTGCCAGCAGCCTTACCGATGAGCAGTTCTTC
>once|TRBV5-4|.|TRBJ1-1
CASSLGEGRNTEAFF
TGTGCCAGCAGCTTGGGTGAAGGGCGAAACACTGAAGCTTTCTTT
>.|TRBV5-6|.|TRBJ2-1
CASSLVVVDGRSYNEQFF
TGTGCCAGCAGCTTGGTTGTTGTGGATGGGAGGTCCTACAATGAGCAGTTCTTC
>.|TRBV4-1|.|TRBJ2-1
CASSQLSSGSYNEQFF
TGCGCCAGCAGCCAACTCTCGAGCGGTTCCTACAATGAGCAGTTCTTC
>once|TRBV27|.|TRBJ1-2
CASSLGGRGVGGYTF
TGTGCCAGCAGTTTAGGCGGCAGGGGAGTTGGAGGCTACACCTTC
>.|TRBV5-4|.|TRBJ2-7
CASSPTGDSYEQYF
TGTGCCAGCAGCCCAACGGGGGACTCCTACGAGCAGTACTTC
>once|TRBV10-3|TRBD1|TRBJ1-4
CAISESPGQGMTNEKLFF
TGTGCCATCAGTGAGTCACCGGGACAGGGGATGACTAATGAAAAACTGTTTTTT
>.|TRBV27|.|TRBJ2-7
CASSLSGSSYEQYF
TGTGCCAGCAGTTTATCAGGGTCATCCTACGAGCAGTACTTC
>.|TRBV30|TRBD2|TRBJ2-3
CAWYGTSGSSDTQYF
TGTGCCTGGTATGGGACTAGCGGGAGTTCCGATACGCAGTATTTT
>.|TRBV7-2|.|TRBJ1-1
CASSLGITTEAFF
TGTGCCAGCAGCTTAGGGATTACTACTGAAGCTTTCTTT
>.|TRBV27|.|TRBJ2-3
CASSLSVVTLGDTDTQYF
TGTGCCAGCAGTTTATCTGTCGTGACGCTGGGGGACACAGATACGCAGTATTTT
>.|TRBV4-1|.|TRBJ1-5
CASSQEHWGGQPQHF
TGCGCCAGCAGCCAAGAACACTGGGGTGGCCAGCCCCAGCATTTT
>.|TRBV11-2|.|TRBJ2-7
CASSLVSGPSYEQYF
TGTGCCAGCAGCTTGGTTAGTGGCCCCTCCTACGAGCAGTACTTC
>.|TRBV11-2|.|TRBJ2-2
CASSLVLAGELFF
TGTGCCAGCAGCTTAGTCCTAGCCGGGGAGCTGTTTTTT